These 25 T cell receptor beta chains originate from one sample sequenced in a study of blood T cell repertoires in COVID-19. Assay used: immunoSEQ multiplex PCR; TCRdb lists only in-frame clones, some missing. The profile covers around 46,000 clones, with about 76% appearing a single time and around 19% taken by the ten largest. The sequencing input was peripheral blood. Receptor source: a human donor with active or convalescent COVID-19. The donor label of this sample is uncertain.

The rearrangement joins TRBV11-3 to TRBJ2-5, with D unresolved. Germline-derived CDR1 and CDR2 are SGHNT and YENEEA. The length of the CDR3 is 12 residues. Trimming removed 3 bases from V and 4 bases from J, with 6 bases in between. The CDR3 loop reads CASSFFGETQYF. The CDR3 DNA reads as TGTGCCAGCAGCTTTTTCGGAGAGACCCAGTACTTC. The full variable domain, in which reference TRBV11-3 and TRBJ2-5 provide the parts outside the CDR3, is EAGVVQSPRYKIIEKKQPVAFWCNPISGHNTLYWYLQNLGQGPELLIRYENEEAVDDSQLPKDRFSAERLKGVDSTLKIQPAELGDSAVYLCASSFFGETQYFGPGTRLLVL.

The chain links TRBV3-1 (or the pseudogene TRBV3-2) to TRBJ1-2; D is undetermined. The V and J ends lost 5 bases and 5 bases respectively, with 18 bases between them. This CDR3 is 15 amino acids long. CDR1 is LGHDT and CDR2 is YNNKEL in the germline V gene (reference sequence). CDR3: CASSDSPPVPYGYTF. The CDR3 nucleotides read TGTGCCAGCAGCGATAGCCCGCCGGTTCCTTATGGCTACACCTTC.

This CDR3 is CASSVATGTYPYEQYF. In DNA, the CDR3 is TGTGCCAGCAGCGTAGCCACCGGGACATACCCCTACGAGCAGTACTTC. The V call is TRBV9, the J call TRBJ2-7; TRBD1 is a possible D gene (6 bases). Germline-derived CDR1 and CDR2 are SGDLS and YYNGEE. The CDR3 sequence is 16 residues long. Trimming shortened V by 0 bases and J by 2 bases, and 15 bases separated the two germline ends.

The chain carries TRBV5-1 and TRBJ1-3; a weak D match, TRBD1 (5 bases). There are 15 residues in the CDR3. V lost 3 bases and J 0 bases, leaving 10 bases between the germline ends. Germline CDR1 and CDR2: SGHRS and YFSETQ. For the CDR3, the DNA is TGCGCCAGCAGCTCGGGACTTCCCTCTGGAAACACCATATATTTT. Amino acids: CASSSGLPSGNTIYF. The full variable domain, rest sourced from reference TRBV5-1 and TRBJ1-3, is KAGVTQTPRYLIKTRGQQVTLSCSPISGHRSVSWYQQTPGQGLQFLFEYFSETQRNKGNFPGRFSGRQFSNSRSEMNVSTLELGDSALYLCASSSGLPSGNTIYFGEGSWLTVV.

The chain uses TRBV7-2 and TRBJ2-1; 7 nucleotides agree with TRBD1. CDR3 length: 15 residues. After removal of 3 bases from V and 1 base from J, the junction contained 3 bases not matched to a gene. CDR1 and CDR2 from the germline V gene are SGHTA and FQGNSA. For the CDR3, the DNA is TGTGCCAGCAGCTTCCAACAGGGGTCCTACAATGAGCAGTTCTTC. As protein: CASSFQQGSYNEQFF.

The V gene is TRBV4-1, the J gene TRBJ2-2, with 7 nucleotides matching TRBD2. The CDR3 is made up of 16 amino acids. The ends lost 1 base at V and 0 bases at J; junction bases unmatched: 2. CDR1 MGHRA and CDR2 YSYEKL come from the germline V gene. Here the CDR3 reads CASSQVAGANTGELFF. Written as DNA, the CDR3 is TGCGCCAGCAGCCAAGTGGCGGGAGCGAACACCGGGGAGCTGTTTTTT.

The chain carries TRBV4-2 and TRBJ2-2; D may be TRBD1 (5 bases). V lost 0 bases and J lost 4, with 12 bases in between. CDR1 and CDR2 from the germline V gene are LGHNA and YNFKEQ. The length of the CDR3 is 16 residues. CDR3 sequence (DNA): TGTGCCAGCAGCCAAGATAGGGGCAGGTTCACCGGGGAGCTGTTTTTT. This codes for CASSQDRGRFTGELFF.

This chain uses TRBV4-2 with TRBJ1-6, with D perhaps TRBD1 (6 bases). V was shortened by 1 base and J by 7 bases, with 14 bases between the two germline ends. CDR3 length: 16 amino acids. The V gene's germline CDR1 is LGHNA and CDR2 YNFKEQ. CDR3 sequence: CASSQVMRTENSPLHF. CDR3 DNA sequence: TGTGCCAGCAGCCAAGTGATGCGGACAGAGAATTCACCCCTCCACTTT.

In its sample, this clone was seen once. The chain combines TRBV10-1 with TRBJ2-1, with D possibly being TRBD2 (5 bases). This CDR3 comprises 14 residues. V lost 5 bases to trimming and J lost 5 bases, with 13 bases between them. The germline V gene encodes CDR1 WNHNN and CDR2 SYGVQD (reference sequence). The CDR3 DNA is TGCGCCAGCAGTCGCAGCGGAGTAAACAATGAGCAGTTCTTC. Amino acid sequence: CASSRSGVNNEQFF.

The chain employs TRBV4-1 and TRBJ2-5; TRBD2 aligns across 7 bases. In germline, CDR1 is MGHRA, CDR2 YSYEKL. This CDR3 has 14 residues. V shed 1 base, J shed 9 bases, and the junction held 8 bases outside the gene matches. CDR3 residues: CASSQVGGASAQYF. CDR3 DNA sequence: TGCGCCAGCAGCCAAGTGGGAGGGGCAAGTGCCCAGTACTTC.

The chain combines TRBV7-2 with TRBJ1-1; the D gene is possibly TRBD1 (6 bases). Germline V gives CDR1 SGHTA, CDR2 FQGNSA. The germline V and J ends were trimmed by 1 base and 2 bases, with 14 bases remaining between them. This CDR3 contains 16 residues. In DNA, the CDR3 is TGTGCCAGCAGCTTAGAAGCGGGGGGCTTTAACACTGAAGCTTTCTTT. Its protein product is CASSLEAGGFNTEAFF.

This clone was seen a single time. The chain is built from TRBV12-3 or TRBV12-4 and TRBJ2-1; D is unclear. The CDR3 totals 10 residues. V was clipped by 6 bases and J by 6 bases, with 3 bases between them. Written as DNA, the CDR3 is TGTGCCAGCAGCATCAATGAGCAGTTCTTC. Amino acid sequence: CASSINEQFF.

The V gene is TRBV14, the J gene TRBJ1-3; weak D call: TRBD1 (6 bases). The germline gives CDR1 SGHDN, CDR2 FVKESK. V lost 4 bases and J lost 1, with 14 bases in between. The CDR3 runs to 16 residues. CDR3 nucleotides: TGTGCCAGCAGCCCCTGGGAGGGACAATCTGGAAACACCATATATTTT. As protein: CASSPWEGQSGNTIYF.

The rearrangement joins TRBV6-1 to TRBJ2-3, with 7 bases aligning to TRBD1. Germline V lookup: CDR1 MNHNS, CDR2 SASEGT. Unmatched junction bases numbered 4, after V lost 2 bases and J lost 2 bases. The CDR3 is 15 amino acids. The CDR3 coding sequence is TGTGCCAGCAGTGAACTAGGGGGCAACACAGATACGCAGTATTTT. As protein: CASSELGGNTDTQYF.

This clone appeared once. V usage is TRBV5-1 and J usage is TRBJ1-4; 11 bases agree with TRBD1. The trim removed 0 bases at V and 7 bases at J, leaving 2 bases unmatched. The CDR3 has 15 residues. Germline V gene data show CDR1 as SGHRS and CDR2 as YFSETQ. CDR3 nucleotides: TGCGCCAGCAGCTTGGCCGGGACAGGGGGTGAAAAACTGTTTTTT. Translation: CASSLAGTGGEKLFF.

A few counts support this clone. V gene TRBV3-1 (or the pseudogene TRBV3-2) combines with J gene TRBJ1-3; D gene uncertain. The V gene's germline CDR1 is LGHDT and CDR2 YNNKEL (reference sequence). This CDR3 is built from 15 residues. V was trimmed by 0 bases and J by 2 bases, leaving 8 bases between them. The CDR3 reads CASSQDSGAGNTIYF. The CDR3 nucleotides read TGTGCCAGCAGCCAAGATTCCGGGGCTGGAAACACCATATATTTT.

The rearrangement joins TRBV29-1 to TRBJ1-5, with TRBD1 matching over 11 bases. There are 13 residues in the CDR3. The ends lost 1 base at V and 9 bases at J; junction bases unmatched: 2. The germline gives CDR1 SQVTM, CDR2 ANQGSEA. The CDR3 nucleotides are TGCAGCGTTGAAGGGACAGGGGGCGGGCCCCAGCATTTT. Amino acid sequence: CSVEGTGGGPQHF. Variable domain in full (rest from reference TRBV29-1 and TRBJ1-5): SAVISQKPSRDICQRGTSLTIQCQVDSQVTMMFWYRQQPGQSLTLIATANQGSEATYESGFVIDKFPISRPNLTFSTLTVSNMSPEDSSIYLCSVEGTGGGPQHFGDGTRLSIL.

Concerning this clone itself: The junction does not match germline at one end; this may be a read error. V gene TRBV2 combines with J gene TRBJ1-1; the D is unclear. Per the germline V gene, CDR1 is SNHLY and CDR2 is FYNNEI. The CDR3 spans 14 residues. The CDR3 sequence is CASSENRGNAEAFF. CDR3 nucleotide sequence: TGTGCCAGCAGTGAAAACAGAGGGAACGCTGAAGCTTTCTTT.

The CDR3 DNA reads as TGTGCCAGCAGCTTGGGACTCCAGACGAACACCGGGGAGCTGTTTTTT. Protein sequence: CASSLGLQTNTGELFF. The chain links TRBV5-4 to TRBJ2-2; no definite D call. There are 16 residues in the CDR3. The germline V and J ends were trimmed by 0 bases and 0 bases, with 9 bases remaining between them. Germline V gene lookup returns CDR1 SGHNT and CDR2 YYREEE (reference sequence). Filled out from reference TRBV5-4 and TRBJ2-2, the complete variable domain reads ETGVTQSPTHLIKTRGQQVTLRCSSQSGHNTVSWYQQALGQGPQFIFQYYREEENGRGNFPPRFSGLQFPNYSSELNVNALELDDSALYLCASSLGLQTNTGELFFGEGSRLTVL.

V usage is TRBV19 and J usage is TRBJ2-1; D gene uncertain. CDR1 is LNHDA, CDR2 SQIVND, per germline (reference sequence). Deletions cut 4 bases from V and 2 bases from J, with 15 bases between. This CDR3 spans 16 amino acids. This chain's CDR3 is CASSSLRVLAYNEQFF. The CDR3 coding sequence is TGTGCCAGTAGTAGCCTCCGGGTCCTCGCCTACAATGAGCAGTTCTTC.

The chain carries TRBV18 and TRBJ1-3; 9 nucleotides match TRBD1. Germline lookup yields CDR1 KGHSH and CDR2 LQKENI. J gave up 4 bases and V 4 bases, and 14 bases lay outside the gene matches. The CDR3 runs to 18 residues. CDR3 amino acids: CASSLNPGQGASGNTIYF. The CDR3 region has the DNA TGTGCCAGCTCACTTAACCCGGGACAGGGAGCATCCGGAAACACCATATATTTT.

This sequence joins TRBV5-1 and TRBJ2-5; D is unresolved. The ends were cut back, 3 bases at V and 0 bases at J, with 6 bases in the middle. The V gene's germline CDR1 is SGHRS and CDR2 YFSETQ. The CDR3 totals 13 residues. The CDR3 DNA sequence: TGCGCCAGCAGCTCCATGTACCAAGAGACCCAGTACTTC. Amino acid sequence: CASSSMYQETQYF.

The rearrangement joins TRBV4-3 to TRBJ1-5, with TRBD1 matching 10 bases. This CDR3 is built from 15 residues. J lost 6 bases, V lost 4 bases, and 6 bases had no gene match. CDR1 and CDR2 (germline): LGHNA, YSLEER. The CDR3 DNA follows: TGCGCCAGCAGCCCCGGGACAGGGGATGGTCAGCCCCAGCATTTT. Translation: CASSPGTGDGQPQHF.

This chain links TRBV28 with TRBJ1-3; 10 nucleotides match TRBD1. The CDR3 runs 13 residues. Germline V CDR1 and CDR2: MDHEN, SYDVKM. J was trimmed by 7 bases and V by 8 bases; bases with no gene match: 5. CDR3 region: CASRPGQGNTIYF. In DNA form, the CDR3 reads TGTGCCAGCCGACCGGGACAGGGGAACACCATATATTTT.

The CDR3 sequence: CASRAGTGSSYEQYF. CDR3 coding DNA: TGTGCCAGCAGAGCCGGGACAGGGAGCTCCTACGAGCAGTACTTC. The chain has TRBV6-5 and TRBJ2-7; TRBD1 matches 9 bases. Germline trimming cut 6 bases from V and 0 bases from J; bases unmatched to any gene: 6. Germline lookup yields CDR1 MNHEY and CDR2 SVGAGI. This CDR3 spans 15 amino acids.